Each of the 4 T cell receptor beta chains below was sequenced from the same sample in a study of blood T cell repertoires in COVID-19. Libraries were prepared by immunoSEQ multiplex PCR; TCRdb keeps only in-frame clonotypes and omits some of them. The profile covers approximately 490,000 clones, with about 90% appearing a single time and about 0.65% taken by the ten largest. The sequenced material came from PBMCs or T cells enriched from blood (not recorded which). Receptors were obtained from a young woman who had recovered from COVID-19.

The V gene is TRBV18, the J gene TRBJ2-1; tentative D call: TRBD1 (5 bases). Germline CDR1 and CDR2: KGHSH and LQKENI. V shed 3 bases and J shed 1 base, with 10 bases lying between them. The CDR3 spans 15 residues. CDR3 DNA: TGTGCCAGCTCACCCCAAGGGGATTCCTACAATGAGCAGTTCTTC. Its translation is CASSPQGDSYNEQFF. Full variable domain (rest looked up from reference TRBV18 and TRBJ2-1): NAGVMQNPRHLVRRRGQEARLRCSPMKGHSHVYWYRQLPEEGLKFMVYLQKENIIDESGMPKERFSAEFPKEGPSILRIQQVVRGDSAAYFCASSPQGDSYNEQFFGPGTRLTVL.

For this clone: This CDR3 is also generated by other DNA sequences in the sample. For the CDR3, the DNA is TGCGCCAGCAGCTTCTTAGCGGGTCCCTCCTACGAGCAGTACTTC. Residues: CASSFLAGPSYEQYF. The chain couples TRBV5-1 to TRBJ2-7; TRBD2 matches 7 bases. From germline, CDR1 is SGHRS and CDR2 YFSETQ. This CDR3 has 15 residues. The V segment lost 2 bases and the J segment 0 bases; nucleotides outside the gene matches: 5.

DNA of the CDR3: TGTGCCAGCACCCTACTAGCGTGGGGTGGGGACCCTACGCAGTATTTT. Encoded protein: CASTLLAWGGDPTQYF. The chain combines TRBV5-8 with TRBJ2-3; 7 nucleotides match TRBD2. V trimming: 6 bases; J trimming: 8 bases; junction bases outside the gene matches: 18. Germline V gives CDR1 SGHTS, CDR2 YDEGEE. The CDR3 sequence is 16 residues long.

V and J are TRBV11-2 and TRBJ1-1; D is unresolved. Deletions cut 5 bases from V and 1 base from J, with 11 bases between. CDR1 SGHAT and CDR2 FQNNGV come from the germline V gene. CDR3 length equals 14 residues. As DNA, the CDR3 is TGTGCCAGCAGCCCCGGGAGGGCGAACACTGAAGCTTTCTTT. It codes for CASSPGRANTEAFF. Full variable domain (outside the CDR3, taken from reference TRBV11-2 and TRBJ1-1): EAGVAQSPRYKIIEKRQSVAFWCNPISGHATLYWYQQILGQGPKLLIQFQNNGVVDDSQLPKDRFSAERLKGVDSTLKIQPAKLEDSAVYLCASSPGRANTEAFFGQGTRLTVV.